This T cell receptor beta chain was sequenced for a study of blood T cell repertoires in COVID-19. The junction had 2 bases not matched to a gene; V was cut back by 6 bases and J by 7 bases. CDR3 size: 13 residues. The germline V gene encodes CDR1 MNHEY and CDR2 SVGAGI. The protocol was immunoSEQ multiplex PCR, while the TCRdb copy is restricted to in-frame clones and leaves out a portion. The sample lists roughly 180,000 clones, around 85% seen once, with 8.2% in the top ten. The clonotype was recovered from a woman aged 55 to 70 with acute or convalescent COVID-19. The genes are TRBV6-5 and TRBJ1-6, with 8 nucleotides matching TRBD1. Sequenced: peripheral blood. Written as DNA, the CDR3 is TGTGCCAGCAGCCGGGACAGGAATTCACCCCTCCACTTT. This codes for CASSRDRNSPLHF.